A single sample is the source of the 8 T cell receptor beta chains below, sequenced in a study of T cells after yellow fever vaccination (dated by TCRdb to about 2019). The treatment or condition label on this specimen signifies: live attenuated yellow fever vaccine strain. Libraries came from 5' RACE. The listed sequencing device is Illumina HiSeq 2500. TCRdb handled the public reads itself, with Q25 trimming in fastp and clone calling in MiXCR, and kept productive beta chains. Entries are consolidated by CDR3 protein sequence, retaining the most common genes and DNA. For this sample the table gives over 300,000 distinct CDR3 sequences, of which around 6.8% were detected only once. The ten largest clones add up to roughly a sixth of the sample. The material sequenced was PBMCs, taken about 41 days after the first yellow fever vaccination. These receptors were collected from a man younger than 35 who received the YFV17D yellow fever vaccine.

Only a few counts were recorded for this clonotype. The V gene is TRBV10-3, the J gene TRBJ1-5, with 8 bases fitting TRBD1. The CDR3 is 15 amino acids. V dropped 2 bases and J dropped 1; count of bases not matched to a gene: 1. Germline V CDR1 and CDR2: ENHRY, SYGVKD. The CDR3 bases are TGTGCCATCAGTGAGCGACAGGGGAGCAATCAGCCCCAGCATTTT. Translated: CAISERQGSNQPQHF.

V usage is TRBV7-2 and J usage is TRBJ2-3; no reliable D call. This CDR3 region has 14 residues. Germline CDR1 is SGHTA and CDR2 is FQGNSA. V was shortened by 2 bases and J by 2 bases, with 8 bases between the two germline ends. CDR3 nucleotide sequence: TGTGCCAGCAGCTTAAACTCGTACACAGATACGCAGTATTTT. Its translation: CASSLNSYTDTQYF.

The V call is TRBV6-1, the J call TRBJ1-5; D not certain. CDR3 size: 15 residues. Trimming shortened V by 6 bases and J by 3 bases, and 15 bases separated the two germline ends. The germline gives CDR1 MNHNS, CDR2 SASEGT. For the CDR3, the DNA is TGTGCCAGCAGCGAAATCCGGGCCCTCAATCAGCCCCAGCATTTT. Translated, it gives CASSEIRALNQPQHF.

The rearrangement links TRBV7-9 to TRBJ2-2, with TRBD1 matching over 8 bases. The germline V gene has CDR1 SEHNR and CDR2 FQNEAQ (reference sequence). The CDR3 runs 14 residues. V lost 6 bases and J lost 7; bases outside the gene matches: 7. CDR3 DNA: TGTGCCAGCAGACTGGGACAGGCCCACGGGGAGCTGTTTTTT. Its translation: CASRLGQAHGELFF. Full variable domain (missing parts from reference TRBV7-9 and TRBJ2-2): DTGVSQNPRHKITKRGQNVTFRCDPISEHNRLYWYRQTLGQGPEFLTYFQNEAQLEKSRLLSDRFSAERPKGSFSTLEIQRTEQGDSAMYLCASRLGQAHGELFFGEGSRLTVL.

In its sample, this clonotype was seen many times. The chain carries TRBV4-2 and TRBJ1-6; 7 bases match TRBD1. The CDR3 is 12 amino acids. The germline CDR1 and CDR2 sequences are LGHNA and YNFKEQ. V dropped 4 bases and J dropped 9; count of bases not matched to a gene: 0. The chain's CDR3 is CASSRTGSPLHF. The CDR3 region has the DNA TGTGCCAGCAGCCGGACAGGTTCACCCCTCCACTTT.

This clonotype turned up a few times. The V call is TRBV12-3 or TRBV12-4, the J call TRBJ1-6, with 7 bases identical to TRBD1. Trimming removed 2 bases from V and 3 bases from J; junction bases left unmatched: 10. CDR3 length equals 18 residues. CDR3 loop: CASSLRGGQHLYNSPLHF. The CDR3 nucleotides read TGTGCCAGCAGTTTAAGGGGGGGACAGCACCTCTATAATTCACCCCTCCACTTT.

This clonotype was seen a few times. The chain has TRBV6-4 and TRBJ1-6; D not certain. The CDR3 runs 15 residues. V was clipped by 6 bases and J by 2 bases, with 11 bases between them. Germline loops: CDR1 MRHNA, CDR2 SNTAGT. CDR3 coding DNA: TGTGCCAGCAGACTATCAGCGGCCTATAATTCACCCCTCCACTTT. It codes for CASRLSAAYNSPLHF.

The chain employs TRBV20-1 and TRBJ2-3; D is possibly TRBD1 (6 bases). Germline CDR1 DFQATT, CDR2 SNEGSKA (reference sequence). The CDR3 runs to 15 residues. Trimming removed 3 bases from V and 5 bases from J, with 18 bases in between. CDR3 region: CSASDARGSGDTQYF. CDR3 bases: TGCAGTGCTAGCGATGCCAGGGGATCCGGAGATACGCAGTATTTT.